The sequence of this T cell receptor beta chain was determined in a study of TIL therapy for anti-PD-1-resistant metastatic lung cancer. Overall study: Tumors had a median PD-L1 proportion score of around 6%. Tumors carried a median about 1.6 non-synonymous mutations per megabase.

Germline-derived CDR1 and CDR2 are LNHDA and SQIVND (reference sequence). The CDR3 sequence is 15 residues long. V lost 1 base, J lost 3 bases, and 4 bases stayed unmatched. This was the immunoSEQ v3 assay. Survey-level samples got approximately 2 million read pairs; deep-level samples got roughly 4.5-6.5 million. The table came from immunoSEQ multiplex PCR; TCRdb's copy has only in-frame clones and leaves some out. The sample holds about 36,000 clones, less than 75% seen once. Time point: pre-treatment sample, taken before nivolumab and TIL therapy. This specimen consisted of blood, obtained at baseline. The TCR originated in a person between 25 and 80 years old with non-small cell lung cancer. The V gene is TRBV19, the J gene TRBJ2-3, with 7 bases matching TRBD2. The CDR3 sequence: CASSIGASGTDTQYF. DNA for the CDR3: TGTGCCAGTAGTATAGGGGCTAGCGGAACAGATACGCAGTATTTT.